This T cell receptor beta chain was sequenced during a study of T cell changes during pregnancy in multiple sclerosis. Data came from immunoSEQ multiplex PCR; TCRdb stores just in-frame clones and leaves some out. Of tens of thousands of clones in the sample, about 92% were seen once. The CDR3 loop spans 18 amino acids. The rearrangement uses TRBV21-1 and TRBJ1-5; the D call in the table, TRBD1, was not verified against the DNA. TRBV21-1 is designated a pseudogene. This sample comprised CD4+ T cells from peripheral blood mononuclear cells, obtained in the second trimester of pregnancy. This receptor was identified in a female donor with multiple sclerosis, enrolled in a pregnancy study. The CDR3 loop reads CASSLEGQLKPSNQPQHF. CDR3 DNA: TGTGCCAGCAGCCTGGAGGGACAGTTAAAACCTAGCAATCAGCCCCAGCATTTT.